A selection of T cell receptor beta chains follows, all from one sample in a study of control samples from healthy donors and cancer patients. Clones were sequenced by immunoSEQ multiplex PCR, and TCRdb holds only the in-frame ones, with some missing. This table has approximately 150,000 clones, approximately 91% appearing once. Sequenced: blood. These receptors were taken from a young man in good health. Each CDR3 is given with its conserved first and last residue.

v_call,j_call,cdr3_aa
TRBV6-5,TRBJ2-7,CASSYSIVPGEQYF
TRBV9,TRBJ2-1,CASSTQPAGGPKGNEQFF
TRBV5-1,TRBJ2-7,CASRTGGQSYEQYF
TRBV4-1,TRBJ1-2,CASSQELRDRVRGYTF
TRBV30,TRBJ1-2,CAWSRTGVGYGYTF
TRBV10-1,TRBJ2-7,CASSGPGQGKYEQYF
TRBV15,TRBJ2-3,CATDSSGESDTQYF
TRBV7-8,TRBJ2-7,CASIGRLAGGPSYEQYF
TRBV23-1,TRBJ2-7,CASSQSLTVYEQYF
TRBV19,TRBJ1-1,CASSISRETTEAFF
TRBV5-5,TRBJ2-3,CASSLDPATDTQYF
TRBV6-5,TRBJ1-1,CASTTDQGNTEAFF
TRBV2,TRBJ2-7,CASSEITEQYF
TRBV30,TRBJ1-1,CAWRGVNTEAFF
TRBV19,TRBJ1-1,CASRYGGTEAFF
TRBV7-3,TRBJ2-3,CASSLSTWGDTQYF
TRBV3-1/TRBV3-2,TRBJ2-7,CASSQGRNEQYF
TRBV5-4,TRBJ2-7,CASSFRGGDHEQYF
TRBV21-1,TRBJ2-1,CASRPGGSSYNEQFF
TRBV3-1/TRBV3-2,TRBJ1-2,CASSQDLAAYYGYTF
TRBV30,TRBJ1-1,CAYQPPGQGRTEAFF
TRBV11-2,TRBJ1-1,CASSLWGKAFF
TRBV5-6,TRBJ1-2,CASSLDPGASYGYTF
TRBV19,TRBJ1-1,CAIEDREGEAFF
TRBV6-6,TRBJ1-2,CATLQGMYSGYTF
TRBV7-6,TRBJ1-1,CASSLAREVGTEAFF
TRBV6-6,TRBJ2-1,CASSYTRGYNEQFF
TRBV5-1,TRBJ2-3,CASSLGGGTDTQYF
TRBV9,TRBJ1-2,CASSASPRTSSGYGYTF
TRBV9,TRBJ1-4,CASSENRDEKLFF
TRBV5-4,TRBJ2-7,CASSLGEGPDYEQYF
TRBV30,TRBJ2-2,CAWSWVTNTGELFF
TRBV7-2,TRBJ2-1,CASSLAGWGSYNEQFF
TRBV14,TRBJ2-3,CASSRVGLGTDTQYF
TRBV4-1,TRBJ2-3,CASSQGDRVDTQYF
TRBV7-9,TRBJ1-2,CASSKSGQFNYGYTF
TRBV11-2,TRBJ2-1,CASSLDSVNEQFF
TRBV5-1,TRBJ1-4,CASSPGSTNEKLFF
TRBV28,TRBJ1-6,CASSSTSAGYNSPLHF
TRBV6-5,TRBJ1-5,CASNSGGGEGQPQHF
TRBV18,TRBJ2-1,CASSLLAGPYNEQFF
TRBV19,TRBJ1-5,CASSTRPGRHQPQHF
TRBV5-6,TRBJ1-4,CASSLERHYEKLFF
TRBV28,TRBJ2-7,CASSLSKTPYEQYF
TRBV18,TRBJ1-3,CASSRGNSGSPGTIYF
TRBV3-1/TRBV3-2,TRBJ1-2,CASRRGRNYGYTF
TRBV19,TRBJ1-5,CASTRTGTALNQPQHF
TRBV3-1/TRBV3-2,TRBJ2-5,CASSQELGTQETQYF
TRBV4-1,TRBJ1-1,CASSQYRDFNANTEAFF
TRBV7-2,TRBJ1-1,CATRGDGYTEAFF
TRBV27,TRBJ1-1,CASSLSGADEAFF
TRBV24-1,TRBJ2-1,CATSGTSGNNEQFF
TRBV10-2,TRBJ2-7,CASSERTGLSYEQYF
TRBV5-4,TRBJ2-7,CASSGGLSGAYEQYF